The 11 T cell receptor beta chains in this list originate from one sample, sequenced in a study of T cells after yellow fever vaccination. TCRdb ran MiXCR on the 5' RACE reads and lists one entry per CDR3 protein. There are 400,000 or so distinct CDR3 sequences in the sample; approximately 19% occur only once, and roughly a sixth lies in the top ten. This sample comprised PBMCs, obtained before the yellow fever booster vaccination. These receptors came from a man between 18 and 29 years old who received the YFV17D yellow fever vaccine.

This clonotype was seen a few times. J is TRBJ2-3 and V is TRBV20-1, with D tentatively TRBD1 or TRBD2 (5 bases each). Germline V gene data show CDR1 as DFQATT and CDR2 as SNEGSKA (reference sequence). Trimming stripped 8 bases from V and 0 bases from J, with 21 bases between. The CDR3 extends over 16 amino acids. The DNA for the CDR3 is TGCAGTTTCGATATGCGCTGGGACCCTAGCACAGATACGCAGTATTTT. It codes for CSFDMRWDPSTDTQYF.

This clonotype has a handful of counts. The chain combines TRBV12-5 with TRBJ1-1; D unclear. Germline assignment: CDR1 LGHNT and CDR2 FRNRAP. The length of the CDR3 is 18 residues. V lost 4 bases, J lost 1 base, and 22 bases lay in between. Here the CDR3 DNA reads TGTGCTAGTGGTTCCCCCCCGGCGGGCAGCCGACAGAACACTGAAGCTTTCTTT. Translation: CASGSPPAGSRQNTEAFF. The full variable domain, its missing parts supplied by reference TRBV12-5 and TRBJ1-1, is DARVTQTPRHKVTEMGQEVTMRCQPILGHNTVFWYRQTMMQGLELLAYFRNRAPLDDSGMPKDRFSAEMPDATLATLKIQPSEPRDSAVYFCASGSPPAGSRQNTEAFFGQGTRLTVV.

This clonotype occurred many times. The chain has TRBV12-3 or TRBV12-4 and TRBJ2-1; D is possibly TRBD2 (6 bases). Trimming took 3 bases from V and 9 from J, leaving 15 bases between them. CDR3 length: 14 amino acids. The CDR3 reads CASSLGFREREQFF. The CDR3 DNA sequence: TGTGCCAGCAGTTTGGGGTTTCGGGAGCGTGAGCAGTTCTTC.

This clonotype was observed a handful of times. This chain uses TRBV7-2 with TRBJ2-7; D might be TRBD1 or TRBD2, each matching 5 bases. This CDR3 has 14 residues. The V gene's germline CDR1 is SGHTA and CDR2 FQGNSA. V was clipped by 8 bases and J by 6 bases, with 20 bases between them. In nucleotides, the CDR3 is TGTGCCAGCGGCGCCCCCCCCGGGGCCGGCGAGCAGTACGTC. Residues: CASGAPPGAGEQYV.

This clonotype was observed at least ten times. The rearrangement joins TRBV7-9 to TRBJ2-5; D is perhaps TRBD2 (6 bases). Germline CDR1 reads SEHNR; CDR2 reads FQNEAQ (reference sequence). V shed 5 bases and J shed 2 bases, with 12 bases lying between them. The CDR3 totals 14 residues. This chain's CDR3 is CASSRTGGQETQYF. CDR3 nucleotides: TGTGCCAGCAGCCGGACCGGGGGACAAGAGACCCAGTACTTC.

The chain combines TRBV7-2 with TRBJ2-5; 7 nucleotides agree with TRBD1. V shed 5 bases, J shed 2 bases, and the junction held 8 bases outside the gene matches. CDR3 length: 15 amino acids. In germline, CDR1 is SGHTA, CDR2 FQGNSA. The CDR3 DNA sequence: TGTGCCAGCAGCCCCCAAGGCAGGGGGCAAGAGACCCAGTACTTC. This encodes CASSPQGRGQETQYF.

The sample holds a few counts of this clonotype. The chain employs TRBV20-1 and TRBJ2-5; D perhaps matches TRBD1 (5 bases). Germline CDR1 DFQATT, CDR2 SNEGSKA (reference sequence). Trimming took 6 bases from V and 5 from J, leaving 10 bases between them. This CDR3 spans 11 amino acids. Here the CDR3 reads CSAGAPETQYF. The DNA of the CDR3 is TGCAGTGCAGGGGCACCCGAGACCCAGTACTTC.

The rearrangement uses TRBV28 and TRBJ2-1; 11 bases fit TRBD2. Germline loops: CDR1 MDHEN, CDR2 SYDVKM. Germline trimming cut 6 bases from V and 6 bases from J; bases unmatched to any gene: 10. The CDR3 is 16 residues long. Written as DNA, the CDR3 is TGTGCCAGCAGGCTAGCGGGGGGCCAAGGGGGCAATGAGCAGTTCTTC. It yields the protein CASRLAGGQGGNEQFF.

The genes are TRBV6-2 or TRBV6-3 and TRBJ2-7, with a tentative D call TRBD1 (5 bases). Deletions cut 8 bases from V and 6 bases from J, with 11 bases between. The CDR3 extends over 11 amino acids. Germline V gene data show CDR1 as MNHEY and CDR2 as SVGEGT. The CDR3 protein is CASAWGSEQYV. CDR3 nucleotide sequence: TGTGCCAGCGCATGGGGCTCCGAGCAGTACGTC.

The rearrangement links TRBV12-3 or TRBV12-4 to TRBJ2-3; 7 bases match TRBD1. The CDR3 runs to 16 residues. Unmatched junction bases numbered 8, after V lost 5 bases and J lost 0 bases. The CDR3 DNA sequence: TGTGCCAGCAGTGAGGGGACAGCATTTAGCACAGATACGCAGTATTTT. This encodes CASSEGTAFSTDTQYF.

CDR3 residues: CASSLRTATHGYTF. CDR3 DNA sequence: TGTGCCAGCAGCTTGCGGACCGCCACTCATGGCTACACCTTC. The J gene is TRBJ1-2, the V gene TRBV5-4, with no clear D. The CDR3 extends over 14 amino acids. Per germline, CDR1 SGHNT and CDR2 YYREEE (reference sequence). The V end was cut by 1 base, the J end by 6 bases, with 13 bases between.